A selection of T cell receptor beta chains follows, all from one sample in a study of blood T cell repertoires in COVID-19. Repertoires were generated with immunoSEQ multiplex PCR, while TCRdb's copy carries only in-frame clones and drops some. The repertoire consists of roughly 430,000 clones, with nearly 90% occurring once and the leading ten covering roughly 1.9%. Sequenced material: PBMCs or T cells enriched from blood (not recorded which). Receptors were obtained from a middle-aged woman with acute COVID-19. Both conserved end residues are part of each CDR3. A D gene is named only where the DNA matches it firmly. Rows give clone size only sometimes, using once, few, many, or a class for an expanded clone.

clone_size | d_call | j_call | v_call | cdr3_length | cdr3_nt | cdr3_aa
. | . | TRBJ2-2 | TRBV30 | 15 | TGTGCCTGGAGTGTCCCGACAGGCAACACCGGGGAGCTGTTTTTT | CAWSVPTGNTGELFF
. | . | TRBJ1-6 | TRBV30 | 14 | TGTGCCGCCTTGGGGAGCTCCTATAATTCACCCCTCCACTTT | CAALGSSYNSPLHF
. | TRBD1 | TRBJ1-3 | TRBV30 | 14 | TGTGCCTGGAGTCCCCCGGACAGGGGAAACACCATATATTTT | CAWSPPDRGNTIYF
. | . | TRBJ1-2 | TRBV20-1 | 13 | TGCAGTGCTAGTAGGGACATTAACTATGGCTACACCTTC | CSASRDINYGYTF
. | TRBD1 | TRBJ1-4 | TRBV29-1 | 13 | TGCAGCGTCCCAGGGGGCGCGGATGAAAAACTGTTTTTT | CSVPGGADEKLFF
once | . | TRBJ1-1 | TRBV29-1 | 10 | TGCAGCGTTCTTGACACTGAAGCTTTCTTT | CSVLDTEAFF
once | . | TRBJ2-1 | TRBV30 | 11 | TGTGCCTGGAATTCTAGGGGGGAGCAGTTCTTC | CAWNSRGEQFF
. | TRBD2 | TRBJ2-5 | TRBV19 | 15 | TGTGCCAGTACGAAAGGTAGCGGGGGCTGGGAGACCCAGTACTTC | CASTKGSGGWETQYF
. | TRBD2 | TRBJ2-3 | TRBV7-7 | 14 | TGTGCCAGCAGCTCCGGGACTAGCGGGGAAACGCAGTATTTT | CASSSGTSGETQYF
. | TRBD1 | TRBJ1-2 | TRBV2 | 12 | TGTGCCAGTAAACAGGGGAACTATGGCTACACCTTC | CASKQGNYGYTF
. | TRBD2 | TRBJ2-5 | TRBV15 | 14 | TGTGCCACCAGCACCGGACTGGGGGGGGAGACCCAGTACTTC | CATSTGLGGETQYF